The 32 T cell receptor beta chains given below trace back to one sample, sequenced in a study of patients and donors after allogeneic stem cell transplantation. A single record per CDR3 protein comes from TCRdb applying MiXCR to the RT-PCR reads. The sample includes some 880,000 distinct CDR3 sequences, approximately 19% seen only once; the top ten take about 6%. Sequencing input: blood, either unsorted or a sorted T cell fraction (not recorded which). Every receptor here comes from a human donor who was either an allogeneic HSCT recipient or a stem cell or donor lymphocyte infusion donor (not recorded which). It is not recorded whose cells these are; they may come from a transplant donor.

CDR3 sequence reads: CAISDDREETQYF. In DNA, the CDR3 is TGTGCCATCAGTGATGACAGGGAAGAGACCCAGTACTTC. The chain employs TRBV10-3 and TRBJ2-5; 7 bases line up with TRBD1. The CDR3 sequence is 13 residues long. The germline V gene encodes CDR1 ENHRY and CDR2 SYGVKD. The V and J ends lost 3 bases and 3 bases, in that order; junction bases with no gene match: 1.

The CDR3 bases are TGTGCCAGCAGCTTTAAATTAATAGGCAGCCTGAGCTCCTACAATGAGCAGTTCTTC. Protein product: CASSFKLIGSLSSYNEQFF. This chain connects TRBV7-6 to TRBJ2-1; no firm D call. Germline V lookup: CDR1 SGHVS, CDR2 FNYEAQ. This CDR3 spans 19 amino acids. V lost 3 bases, J lost 0 bases, and 21 bases lay in between.

This clonotype was recorded many times. The V call is TRBV7-2, the J call TRBJ2-7; weak D call: TRBD1 (6 bases). The V gene's germline CDR1 is SGHTA and CDR2 FQGNSA. The length of the CDR3 is 12 residues. V dropped 6 bases and J dropped 3 bases, with 9 bases sitting between them. The CDR3 loop reads CASSYRDYEQYF. The CDR3 DNA reads as TGTGCCAGCAGTTACAGGGACTACGAGCAGTACTTC.

The sample holds a few counts of this clonotype. The V gene is TRBV20-1, the J gene TRBJ2-1; D is undetermined. CDR3 length: 14 amino acids. The V end was cut by 2 bases, the J end by 0 bases, with 8 bases between. Germline V CDR1 and CDR2: DFQATT, SNEGSKA (reference sequence). The CDR3 coding sequence is TGCAGTGCTAGATTTCAAAGCTCCTACAATGAGCAGTTCTTC. This gives the protein CSARFQSSYNEQFF.

This clonotype has only a few counts. The chain carries TRBV23-1 and TRBJ1-2; D is possibly TRBD1 (6 bases). TRBV23-1 is designated an ORF whose function remains uncertain. Deletions cut 9 bases from V and 4 bases from J, with 18 bases between. The CDR3 spans 14 residues. Here the CDR3 DNA reads TGCGCCAGTTTACATGGACAGCTCTTCTATGGCTACACCTTC. The encoded protein is CASLHGQLFYGYTF.

Only a few counts were recorded for this clonotype. This chain joins TRBV12-3 or TRBV12-4 and TRBJ1-1, with a possible D match to TRBD1 (5 bases). The CDR3 covers 13 residues. The V end was cut by 5 bases, the J end by 11 bases, with 18 bases between. The CDR3 DNA reads as TGTGCCAGCAGTACTTCCGGGGCAGAACTGGCTTTCTTT. Translation gives CASSTSGAELAFF.

This clonotype was observed a handful of times. The chain recombines TRBV24-1 with TRBJ2-1; D not resolved. With 8 bases removed from V and 5 bases from J, the gap between germline ends came to 12 bases. Germline assignment: CDR1 KGHDR and CDR2 SFDVKD. The CDR3 extends over 13 amino acids. CDR3 sequence (DNA): TGTGCCACCACCCAAGATCAGAACAATGAGCAGTTCTTC. It specifies CATTQDQNNEQFF.

V and J are TRBV7-2 and TRBJ2-1; 9 nucleotides line up with TRBD2. V shed 0 bases and J 5 bases; nucleotides not matched to a gene: 8. Per the germline V gene, CDR1 is SGHTA and CDR2 is FQGNSA. This CDR3 spans 17 amino acids. The CDR3 DNA reads TGTGCCAGCAGCTTAGCAGGTAGCGGGAGTATAAACAATGAGCAGTTCTTC. Protein sequence: CASSLAGSGSINNEQFF.

V usage is TRBV7-9 and J usage is TRBJ2-7, with 8 positions matching TRBD1. After removal of 1 base from V and 3 bases from J, the junction contained 5 bases not matched to a gene. This CDR3 is built from 15 residues. Germline V CDR1 and CDR2: SEHNR, FQNEAQ (reference sequence). The CDR3 reads CASSLDDRGNYEQYF. The CDR3 DNA is TGTGCCAGCAGCTTAGATGACAGGGGTAACTACGAGCAGTACTTC.

The rearrangement uses TRBV3-1 and TRBJ2-1; 9 bases fit TRBD2. The CDR3 runs 16 residues. V shed 0 bases, J shed 7 bases, and the junction held 7 bases outside the gene matches. Germline V gene data show CDR1 as LGHDT and CDR2 as YNNKEL (reference sequence). The CDR3 protein is CASSQDWREGRNEQFF. DNA of the CDR3: TGTGCCAGCAGCCAAGACTGGCGGGAGGGCCGAAATGAGCAGTTCTTC.

This clonotype occurred a few times. J is TRBJ1-1 and V is TRBV7-9; a possible D gene is TRBD1 (6 bases). Deletions cut 4 bases from V and 3 bases from J, with 12 bases between. The germline V gene encodes CDR1 SEHNR and CDR2 FQNEAQ (reference sequence). This CDR3 is built from 14 residues. The CDR3 loop is CASSWLQGYTEAFF. The DNA for the CDR3 is TGTGCCAGCAGCTGGTTACAGGGATACACTGAAGCTTTCTTT.

This rearrangement joins TRBV3-1 to TRBJ2-5, with D perhaps matching TRBD1 or TRBD2 (5 bases each). V was cut by 0 bases and J by 7 bases, with 15 bases left in between. The CDR3 contains 15 residues. CDR1 and CDR2 from the germline V gene are LGHDT and YNNKEL (reference sequence). The CDR3 is CASSQDQGARVTQYF. CDR3 bases: TGTGCCAGCAGCCAAGATCAGGGAGCGAGGGTGACCCAGTACTTC.

The V gene is TRBV11-1, the J gene TRBJ1-3, with D unclear. V shed 1 base and J shed 4 bases, with 8 bases lying between them. Per germline, CDR1 SGHAT and CDR2 FQDESV (reference sequence). This CDR3 has 14 residues. CDR3 DNA sequence: TGTGCCAGCAGCTTAGAGGAACACGGAAACACCATATATTTT. It codes for CASSLEEHGNTIYF.

The sample holds a few counts of this clonotype. The V call is TRBV2, the J call TRBJ2-7, with D uncertain. The CDR3 runs 12 residues. Per germline, CDR1 SNHLY and CDR2 FYNNEI. V was trimmed by 4 bases and J by 2 bases, leaving 6 bases between them. CDR3 loop: CASSGITYEQYF. CDR3 DNA: TGTGCCAGCAGTGGGATCACCTACGAGCAGTACTTC.

The chain combines TRBV9 with TRBJ2-7, with 16 bases lining up with TRBD2. The CDR3 covers 16 residues. Trimming took 3 bases from V and 1 from J; bases not matched to a gene: 1. Germline V gene lookup returns CDR1 SGDLS and CDR2 YYNGEE. In nucleotides, the CDR3 is TGTGCCAGCAGCGCGGGACTAGCGGGAGGGTCCTACGAGCAGTACTTC. Encoded protein: CASSAGLAGGSYEQYF.

The chain combines TRBV7-8 with TRBJ2-7; 8 positions agree with TRBD2. The germline CDR1 and CDR2 sequences are SGHVS and FQNEAQ. J was trimmed by 6 bases and V by 4 bases; bases with no gene match: 5. This CDR3 comprises 13 residues. The DNA of the CDR3 is TGTGCCAGCAGCTCCGGGACTAGTGCCGAGCAGTACTTC. Translating gives CASSSGTSAEQYF.

V and J are TRBV11-3 and TRBJ2-5; no definite D call. Germline V gene lookup returns CDR1 SGHNT and CDR2 YENEEA. V was pared by 5 bases and J by 0 bases, with 19 bases between. The CDR3 runs 17 residues. The CDR3 region is CASSLREAIRYQETQYF. Here the CDR3 DNA reads TGTGCCAGCAGCCTTCGAGAAGCGATCCGGTACCAAGAGACCCAGTACTTC.

The chain has TRBV30 and TRBJ1-5; tentative D call: TRBD1 (5 bases). This CDR3 region has 13 residues. Trimming pared 2 bases from V and 4 bases from J, leaving 9 bases between. Germline CDR1 is GTSNPN and CDR2 is SVGIG (reference sequence). This CDR3 reads CAWSLAGNQPQHF. CDR3 DNA sequence: TGTGCCTGGAGTTTGGCAGGGAATCAGCCCCAGCATTTT.

J is TRBJ1-1 and V is TRBV5-8; TRBD1 is a possible D gene (5 bases). This CDR3 region has 17 residues. Germline V gives CDR1 SGHTS, CDR2 YDEGEE. The V end was cut by 0 bases, the J end by 0 bases, with 15 bases between. CDR3 coding DNA: TGTGCCAGCAGCTTGGGCCTTTGGGGACGGATGAACACTGAAGCTTTCTTT. It encodes CASSLGLWGRMNTEAFF.

Notes on this clonotype: One end of the junction does not line up with germline, which may come from a read error. V usage is TRBV18 and J usage is TRBJ2-1, with 8 bases lining up with TRBD2. The CDR3 is 15 amino acids. Germline CDR1 and CDR2: KGHSH and LQKENI. CDR3 in amino acids: CASSPLAASYNEQFF. CDR3 in DNA: TGTGCCAGCTCGCCACTAGCGGCCTCCTACAATGAGCAGTTCTTC. Based on the CDR3 plus reference TRBV18 and TRBJ2-1, the full variable domain is NAGVMQNPRHLVRRRGQEARLRCSPMKGHSHVYWYRQLPEEGLKFMVYLQKENIIDESGMPKERFSAEFPKEGPSILRIQQVVRGDSAAYFCASSPLAASYNEQFFGPGTRLTVL.

V usage is TRBV7-9 and J usage is TRBJ2-7; 8 nucleotides agree with TRBD2. The trim removed 2 bases at V and 5 bases at J, leaving 11 bases unmatched. The CDR3 spans 16 residues. Germline-derived CDR1 and CDR2 are SEHNR and FQNEAQ (reference sequence). The CDR3 DNA is TGTGCCAGCAGCTTACGAGGGGGACTAGGATCGAACGAGCAGTACTTC. This codes for CASSLRGGLGSNEQYF.

This clonotype occurred a few times. The V gene is TRBV12-3 or TRBV12-4, the J gene TRBJ1-2, with no clear D. There are 12 residues in the CDR3. V was pared by 6 bases and J by 3 bases, with 8 bases between. The CDR3 spells CASSLKHYGYTF. In DNA form, the CDR3 reads TGTGCCAGCAGCTTGAAACACTATGGCTACACCTTC.

CDR3 loop: CASSLSVGRGRETQYF. The DNA for the CDR3 is TGTGCCAGCAGCTTAAGCGTTGGTCGGGGACGGGAGACCCAGTACTTC. The chain combines TRBV7-6 with TRBJ2-5; tentatively, D is TRBD1 or TRBD2 (5 bases each). The CDR3 covers 16 residues. The ends were cut back, 2 bases at V and 5 bases at J, with 18 bases in the middle. Germline V gives CDR1 SGHVS, CDR2 FNYEAQ.

J is TRBJ2-3 and V is TRBV12-3 or TRBV12-4, with 10 bases lining up with TRBD2. The CDR3 sequence is 15 residues long. The V gene end was trimmed by 5 bases and the J gene end by 3 bases; junction bases not matched to a gene: 5. Here the CDR3 reads CASSLSGRMTDTQYF. CDR3 sequence (DNA): TGTGCCAGCAGTCTTAGCGGGAGGATGACAGATACGCAGTATTTT.

This clonotype has a count of ten or more. The rearrangement links TRBV12-3 or TRBV12-4 to TRBJ1-3; the D is unclear. This CDR3 has 12 amino acids. V dropped 3 bases and J dropped 3 bases, with 3 bases sitting between them. CDR3 coding DNA: TGTGCCAGCAGTTTTGTTGGAAACACCATATATTTT. Its protein product is CASSFVGNTIYF.

The chain recombines TRBV11-2 with TRBJ2-1; TRBD2 matches 12 bases. V gave up 1 base and J gave up 0 bases; unmatched junction bases: 10. The germline CDR1 and CDR2 sequences are SGHAT and FQNNGV. The CDR3 sequence is 20 residues long. The CDR3 region has the DNA TGTGCCAGCAGCTTAGGCGTGCGCCTAGCGGGAGGGAGCTCCTACAATGAGCAGTTCTTC. Protein sequence: CASSLGVRLAGGSSYNEQFF. The full variable domain, its missing parts supplied by reference TRBV11-2 and TRBJ2-1, is EAGVAQSPRYKIIEKRQSVAFWCNPISGHATLYWYQQILGQGPKLLIQFQNNGVVDDSQLPKDRFSAERLKGVDSTLKIQPAKLEDSAVYLCASSLGVRLAGGSSYNEQFFGPGTRLTVL.

This clonotype was detected a few times. The chain has TRBV18 and TRBJ2-3; D is perhaps TRBD2 (7 bases). Between the trimmed V and J ends, which lost 5 bases and 0 bases, there was a span of 15 bases. This CDR3 is 16 amino acids long. Per germline, CDR1 KGHSH and CDR2 LQKENI. The DNA for the CDR3 is TGTGCCAGCTCATCTCTCAGGGGAGGGAGCACAGATACGCAGTATTTT. This codes for CASSSLRGGSTDTQYF. Complete variable domain (other parts from reference TRBV18 and TRBJ2-3): NAGVMQNPRHLVRRRGQEARLRCSPMKGHSHVYWYRQLPEEGLKFMVYLQKENIIDESGMPKERFSAEFPKEGPSILRIQQVVRGDSAAYFCASSSLRGGSTDTQYFGPGTRLTVL.

This clonotype appeared a few times. In DNA, the CDR3 is TGCGCCAGCAGCCGCGGACAGGTCTTCCTGAACACTGAAGCTTTCTTT. Its translation is CASSRGQVFLNTEAFF. The chain recombines TRBV5-1 with TRBJ1-1; 7 positions agree with TRBD1. The ends lost 4 bases at V and 0 bases at J; junction bases unmatched: 9. Germline V lookup: CDR1 SGHRS, CDR2 YFSETQ. The CDR3 is made up of 16 amino acids. Full variable domain (missing parts from reference TRBV5-1 and TRBJ1-1): KAGVTQTPRYLIKTRGQQVTLSCSPISGHRSVSWYQQTPGQGLQFLFEYFSETQRNKGNFPGRFSGRQFSNSRSEMNVSTLELGDSALYLCASSRGQVFLNTEAFFGQGTRLTVV.

This clonotype was seen a handful of times. The genes are TRBV6-1 and TRBJ2-7; no definite D call. Per the germline V gene, CDR1 is MNHNS and CDR2 is SASEGT. This CDR3 region has 14 residues. V was trimmed by 4 bases and J by 6 bases, leaving 16 bases between them. This CDR3 reads CASSGTADDGEQYF. The CDR3 bases are TGTGCCAGCAGTGGAACAGCAGATGACGGCGAGCAGTACTTC.

The rearrangement links TRBV2 to TRBJ1-5, with 9 bases lining up with TRBD1. The CDR3 runs to 16 residues. Trimming at V came to 6 bases and at J to 3 bases, leaving 9 bases not matched to a gene. Germline CDR1 is SNHLY and CDR2 is FYNNEI. CDR3 coding DNA: TGTGCCAGCAGAATTGCTACAGGGGGCTCCAATCAGCCCCAGCATTTT. Its translation: CASRIATGGSNQPQHF.

This clonotype was counted a few times. The rearrangement joins TRBV10-3 to TRBJ2-1; 7 bases are a match to TRBD2. With 4 bases clipped from V and 5 bases from J, the junction kept 8 bases outside the gene matches. There are 15 residues in the CDR3. The germline gives CDR1 ENHRY, CDR2 SYGVKD. In DNA form, the CDR3 reads TGTGCCATCAGTGCACGGGCGGGAGATCACAATGAGCAGTTCTTC. It translates to CAISARAGDHNEQFF.

This clonotype was detected a few times. The chain recombines TRBV20-1 with TRBJ1-1; unclear D gene. The CDR3 has 13 residues. V was trimmed by 1 base and J by 5 bases, leaving 11 bases between them. The V gene's germline CDR1 is DFQATT and CDR2 SNEGSKA (reference sequence). CDR3 loop: CSARVGSKTEAFF. The CDR3 DNA reads as TGCAGTGCTAGAGTAGGGTCGAAGACTGAAGCTTTCTTT.